The source of this T cell receptor (beta chain) is a study of CD8+CD57+ T cells in acquired aplastic anemia. Study-level results: Comparison of patients with controls identified 25 to 35 shared CD8+ CDR3 sequences.

CDR3 size: 16 residues. J lost 6 bases, V lost 4 bases, and 13 bases had no gene match. Germline V lookup: CDR1 SQVTM, CDR2 ANQGSEA. The TCR beta profiling, which covered VDJ combination and CDR3 sequence, was carried out using genomic DNA as the template. TCRdb re-derived calls from the reads in MiXCR, one entry per CDR3 protein. The data contain roughly 180,000 distinct CDR3 sequences, 55% to 70% of them singletons. With regard to this clonotype: Its antigen remains unknown.

The chain carries TRBV29-1 and TRBJ2-2; 8 bases are shared with TRBD1. This TCR derives from a human donor with severe aplastic anemia or a healthy control (not recorded which). Sample: sorted CD4+, CD8+, or CD8+CD57+ T cells (not recorded which) from PBMCs. CDR3 in DNA: TGCAGCGTTGTAGTAACCAGGGGGCGAAGGGCCGGGGAGCTGTTTTTT. Translating gives CSVVVTRGRRAGELFF.